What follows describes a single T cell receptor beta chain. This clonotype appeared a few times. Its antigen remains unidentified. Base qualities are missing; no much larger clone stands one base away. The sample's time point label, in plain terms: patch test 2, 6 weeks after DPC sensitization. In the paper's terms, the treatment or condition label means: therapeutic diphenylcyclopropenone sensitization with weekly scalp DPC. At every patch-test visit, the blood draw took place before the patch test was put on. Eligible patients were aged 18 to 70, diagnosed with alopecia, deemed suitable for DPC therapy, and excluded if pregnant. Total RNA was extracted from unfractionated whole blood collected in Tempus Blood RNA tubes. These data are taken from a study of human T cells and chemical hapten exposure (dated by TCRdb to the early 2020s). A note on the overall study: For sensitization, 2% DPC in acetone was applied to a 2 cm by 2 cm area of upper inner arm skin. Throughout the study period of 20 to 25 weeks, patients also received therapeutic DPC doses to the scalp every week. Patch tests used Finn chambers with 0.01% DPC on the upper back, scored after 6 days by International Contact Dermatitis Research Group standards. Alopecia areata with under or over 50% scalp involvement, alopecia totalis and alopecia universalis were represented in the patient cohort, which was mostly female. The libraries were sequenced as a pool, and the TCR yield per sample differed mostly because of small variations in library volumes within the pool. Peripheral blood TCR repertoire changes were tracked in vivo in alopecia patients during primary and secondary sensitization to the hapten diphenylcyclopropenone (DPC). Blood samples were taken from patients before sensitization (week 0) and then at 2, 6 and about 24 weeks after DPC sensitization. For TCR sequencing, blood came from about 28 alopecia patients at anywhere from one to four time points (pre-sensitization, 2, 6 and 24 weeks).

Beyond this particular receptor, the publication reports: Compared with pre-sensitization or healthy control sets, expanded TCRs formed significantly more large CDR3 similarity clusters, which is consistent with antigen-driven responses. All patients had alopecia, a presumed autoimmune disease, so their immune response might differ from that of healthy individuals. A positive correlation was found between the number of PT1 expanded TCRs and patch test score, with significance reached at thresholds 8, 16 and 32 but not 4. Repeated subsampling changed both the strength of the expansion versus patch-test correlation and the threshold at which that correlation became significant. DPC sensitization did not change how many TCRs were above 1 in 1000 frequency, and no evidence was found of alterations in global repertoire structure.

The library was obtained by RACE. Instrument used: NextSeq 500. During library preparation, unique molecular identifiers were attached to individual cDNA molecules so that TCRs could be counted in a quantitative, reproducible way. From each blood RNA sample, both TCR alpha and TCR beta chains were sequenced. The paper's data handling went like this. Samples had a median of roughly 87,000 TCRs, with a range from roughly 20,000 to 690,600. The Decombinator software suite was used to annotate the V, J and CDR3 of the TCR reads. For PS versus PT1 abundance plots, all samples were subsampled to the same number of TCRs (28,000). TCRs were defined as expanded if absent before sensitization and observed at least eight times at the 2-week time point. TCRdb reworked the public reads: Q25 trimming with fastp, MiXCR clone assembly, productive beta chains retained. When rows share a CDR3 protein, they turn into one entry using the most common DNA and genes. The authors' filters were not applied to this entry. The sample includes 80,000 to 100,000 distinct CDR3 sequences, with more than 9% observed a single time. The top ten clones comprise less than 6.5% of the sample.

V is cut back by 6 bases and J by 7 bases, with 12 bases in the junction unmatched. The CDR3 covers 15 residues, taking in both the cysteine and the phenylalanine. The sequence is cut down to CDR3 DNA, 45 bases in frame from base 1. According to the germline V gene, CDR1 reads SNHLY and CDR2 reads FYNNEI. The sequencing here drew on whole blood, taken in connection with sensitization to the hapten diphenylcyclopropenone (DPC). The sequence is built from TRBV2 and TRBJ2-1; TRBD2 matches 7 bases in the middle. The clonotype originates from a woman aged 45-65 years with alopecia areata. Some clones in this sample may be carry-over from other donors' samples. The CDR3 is CASRGGTDSGNEQFF. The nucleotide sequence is TGTGCCAGCAGGGGGGGAACCGATAGCGGGAATGAGCAGTTCTTC.